This T cell receptor (beta chain) emerged from a study of CD8 T cells in ankylosing spondylitis. Notes on the study in general: Ankylosing spondylitis blood appeared to be characterized by a TCR beta motif of eight highly homologous variants.

This clonotype has just a few counts. Its matching antigen is unknown. V was shortened by 6 bases and J by 3 bases, with 14 bases between the two germline ends. The germline CDR1 and CDR2 sequences are DFQATT and SNEGSKA (reference sequence). The CDR3 consists of 13 residues. TCRdb reprocessed the 5' RACE reads via MiXCR and lists one record per CDR3 protein. The profile shows approximately 550,000 distinct CDR3 sequences, roughly 13% of them singletons. This clonotype was obtained from a male donor with ankylosing spondylitis. The sequenced material came from blood, either unsorted or a sorted T cell fraction (not recorded which). The chain uses TRBV20-1 and TRBJ1-1; no clear D gene. The chain's CDR3 is CSAAQFGDTEAFF. CDR3 DNA sequence: TGCAGTGCCGCCCAATTCGGGGACACTGAAGCTTTCTTT.